This T cell receptor beta chain came from a study of CXCR3-negative and CXCR3-positive naive CD8 T cells. Study observations and caveats: CXCR3-positive naive cells carried more hydrophobic TRB CDR3s than CXCR3-negative naive cells did.

Points on this clonotype: Its matching antigen is unknown.

UMI-labeled TRB cDNA libraries were prepared by 5' RACE. TCRdb re-called the 5' RACE reads, yielding one record per CDR3 amino acid sequence without DNA. This table lists over 95,000 distinct CDR3 sequences. This CDR3 contains 11 residues. Germline-derived CDR1 and CDR2 are SGHRS and YFSETQ. The sequence came from a human donor in good health. Some clones in this sample may be carry-over from other donors' samples. The V gene is TRBV5-1, the J gene TRBJ2-7. The sample taken for sequencing was naive CXCR3+ CD8+ T cells from blood. Subset denoted: CD45RO-CCR7+CD27+CD95- naive CD8+ T cells expressing CXCR3 (TNR3+). CDR3 sequence: CASSTTTEQYF.